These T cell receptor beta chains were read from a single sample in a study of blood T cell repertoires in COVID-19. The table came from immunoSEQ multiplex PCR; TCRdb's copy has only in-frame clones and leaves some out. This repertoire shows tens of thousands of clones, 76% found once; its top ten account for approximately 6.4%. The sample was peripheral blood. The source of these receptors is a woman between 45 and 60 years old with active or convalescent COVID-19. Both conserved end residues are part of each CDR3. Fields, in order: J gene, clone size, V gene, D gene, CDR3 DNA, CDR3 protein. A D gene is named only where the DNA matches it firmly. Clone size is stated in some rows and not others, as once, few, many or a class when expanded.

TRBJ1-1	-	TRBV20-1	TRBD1	TGCAGTGCTTCTGCAGGGGGCGTTTTCTTT	CSASAGGVFF
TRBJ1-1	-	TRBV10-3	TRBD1	TGTGCCATCAGCGGACAGGGGGCGAACACTGAAGCTTTCTTT	CAISGQGANTEAFF
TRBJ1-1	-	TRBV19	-	TGTGCCAGTAGCCCTATAGACAGATTGAACACTGAAGCTTTCTTT	CASSPIDRLNTEAFF
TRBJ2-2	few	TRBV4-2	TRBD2	TGTGCCAGCAGCCAAGATCAGGGCGGGAGTGGTGTCACCGGGGAGCTGTTTTTT	CASSQDQGGSGVTGELFF
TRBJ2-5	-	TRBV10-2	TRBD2	TGCGCCAGCCGACGACTAGCGGAGCAGGGGGAGACCCAGTACTTC	CASRRLAEQGETQYF
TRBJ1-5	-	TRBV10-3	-	TGTGCCATCAGCTCACGTGGAGAAAATCAGCCCCAGCATTTT	CAISSRGENQPQHF
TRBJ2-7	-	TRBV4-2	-	TGTGCCAGCAGCCAAGTCATTAGTGCAGGGCGCGAGCAGTACTTC	CASSQVISAGREQYF
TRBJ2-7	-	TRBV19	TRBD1	TGTGCCAGTAGTGCGGGACAGGGAGGCAACGAGCAGTACTTC	CASSAGQGGNEQYF
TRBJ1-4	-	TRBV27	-	TGTGCCAGCAGTCTTAGACAAAGTGAAAAACTGTTTTTT	CASSLRQSEKLFF
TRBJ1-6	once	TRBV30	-	TGTGCCTGGAGTCCTCAGAACAGGTTTTCACCCCTCCACTTT	CAWSPQNRFSPLHF
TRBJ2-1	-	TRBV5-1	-	TGCGCCAGCAGAGGTAGAGGTACGACTCCCAGCAATGAGCAGTTCTTC	CASRGRGTTPSNEQFF
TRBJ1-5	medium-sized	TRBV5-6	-	TGTGCCAGCAGCTTGTGGGGGGTCGGGAGCAATCAGCCCCAGCATTTT	CASSLWGVGSNQPQHF
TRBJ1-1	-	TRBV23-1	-	TGCGCCAGCAGTCAATCCCTTTCGCACGGAGAGAACACTGAAGCTTTCTTT	CASSQSLSHGENTEAFF
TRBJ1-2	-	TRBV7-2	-	TGTGCCAGCAGCTTAGCTGGACAGAGGGGCGTCCTCTATGGCTACACCTTC	CASSLAGQRGVLYGYTF
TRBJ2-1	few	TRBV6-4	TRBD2	TGTGCCAGCAGCGAGACTAGCGGCGACAATCGAGAGCAGTTCTTC	CASSETSGDNREQFF
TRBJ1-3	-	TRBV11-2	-	TGTGCCAGCAGCCTACAGTCCTCTGGAAACACCATATATTTT	CASSLQSSGNTIYF
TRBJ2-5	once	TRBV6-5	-	TGTGCCAGCAGCCGCGGGGTCAACCAAGAGACCCAGTACTTC	CASSRGVNQETQYF
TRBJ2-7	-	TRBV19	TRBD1	TGTGCCAGTAGTACCGGGACAGGGGGTGGAGGCTACGAGCAGTACTTC	CASSTGTGGGGYEQYF
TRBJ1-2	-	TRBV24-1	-	TGTGCCACCAGTGATCCTAGCGGCAGGGCGTATGGCTACACCTTC	CATSDPSGRAYGYTF
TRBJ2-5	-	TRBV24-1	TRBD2	TGTGCCACCGCGACTAGCGGGAGTGGAAAGACCCAGTACTTC	CATATSGSGKTQYF
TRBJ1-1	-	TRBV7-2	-	TGTGCCAGCAGCTTAATGACTCGGGAACAAGCTTTCTTT	CASSLMTREQAFF
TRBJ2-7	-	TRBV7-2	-	TGTGCCAGCAGCTTACAGGGTGGGGTCTCCTACGAGCAGTACTTC	CASSLQGGVSYEQYF
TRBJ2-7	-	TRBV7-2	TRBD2	TGTGCCAGCAGCTTAGATAGGCTAGCGGGAATCCACGAGCAGTACTTC	CASSLDRLAGIHEQYF
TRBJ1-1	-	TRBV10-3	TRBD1	TGTGCCATCACTCCCGGACAGGGGAACACTGAAGCTTTCTTT	CAITPGQGNTEAFF
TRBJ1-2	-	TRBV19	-	TGTGCCAGTCACACAAAAACGAACGGCTACACCTTC	CASHTKTNGYTF
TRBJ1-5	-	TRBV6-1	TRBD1	TGTGCCAGCAGTGAATCAACAGGGGACAGCAATCAGCCCCAGCATTTT	CASSESTGDSNQPQHF
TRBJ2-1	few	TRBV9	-	TGTGCCAGCAGCGTACTAGGTTTCCCTAATGAGCAGTTCTTC	CASSVLGFPNEQFF
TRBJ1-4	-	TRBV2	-	TGTGCCAGCAGGGGGCTTGATGAAAAACTGTTTTTT	CASRGLDEKLFF
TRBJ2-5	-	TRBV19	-	TGTGCCAGTAGCGATATCGGGGAGACCCAGTACTTC	CASSDIGETQYF
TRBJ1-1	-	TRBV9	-	TGTGCCAGCAGCGTGCTACCGGACACTGAAGCTTTCTTT	CASSVLPDTEAFF
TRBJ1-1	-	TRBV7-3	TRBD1	TGTGCCAGCAGCCCGCGGACAGGGAGAGGGAACACTGAAGCTTTCTTT	CASSPRTGRGNTEAFF
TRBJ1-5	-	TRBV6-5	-	TGTGCCAGCAGTATCGGGGGGCTGGCATATCAGCCCCAGCATTTT	CASSIGGLAYQPQHF
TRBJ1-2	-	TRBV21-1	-	TGTGCCAGCGTAGGGCGACAGGGGGCTAACTATGGCTACACCTTC	CASVGRQGANYGYTF
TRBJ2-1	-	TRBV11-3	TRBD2	TGTGCCAGCAGCCGGGGGGGGCATGAGCAGTTCTTC	CASSRGGHEQFF
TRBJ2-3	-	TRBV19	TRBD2	TGTGCCAGTAGGTTTCAGGGAGGGACAGATACGCAGTATTTT	CASRFQGGTDTQYF
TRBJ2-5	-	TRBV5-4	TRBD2	TGTGCCAGCAGCGGCCTAGCGGGAGGTTCGGAGACCCAGTACTTC	CASSGLAGGSETQYF